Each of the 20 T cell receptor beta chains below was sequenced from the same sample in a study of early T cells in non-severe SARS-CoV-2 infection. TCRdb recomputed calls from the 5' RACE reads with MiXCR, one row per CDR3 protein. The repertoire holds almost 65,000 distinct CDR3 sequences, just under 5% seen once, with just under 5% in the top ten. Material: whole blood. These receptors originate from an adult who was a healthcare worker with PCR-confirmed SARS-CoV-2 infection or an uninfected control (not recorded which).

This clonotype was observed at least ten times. This CDR3 reads CASSPPVGTTEAFF. The CDR3 DNA reads as TGTGCCAGCTCACCACCGGTAGGGACCACTGAAGCTTTCTTT. This sequence joins TRBV18 and TRBJ1-1; TRBD1 is a possible D gene (5 bases). V gave up 0 bases and J gave up 4 bases, with 9 bases separating them. The germline CDR1 and CDR2 sequences are KGHSH and LQKENI. The CDR3 extends over 14 amino acids.

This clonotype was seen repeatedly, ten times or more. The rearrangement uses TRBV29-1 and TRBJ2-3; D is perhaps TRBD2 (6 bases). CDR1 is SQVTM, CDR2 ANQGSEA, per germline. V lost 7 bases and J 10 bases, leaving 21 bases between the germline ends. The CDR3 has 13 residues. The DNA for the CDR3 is TGCAGCGCTGGTACGTCCCTCGGGGGATCGCAGTATTTT. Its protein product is CSAGTSLGGSQYF.

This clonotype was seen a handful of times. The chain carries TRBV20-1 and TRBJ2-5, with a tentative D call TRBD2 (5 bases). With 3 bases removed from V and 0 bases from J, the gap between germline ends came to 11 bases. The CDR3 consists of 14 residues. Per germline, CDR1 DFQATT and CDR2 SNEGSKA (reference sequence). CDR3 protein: CSASYDGDQETQYF. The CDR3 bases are TGCAGTGCTAGCTACGACGGGGACCAAGAGACCCAGTACTTC.

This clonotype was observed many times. The CDR3 DNA sequence: TGTGCCAGCAGCTATGGGACAGGGAAAACTGAAGCTTTCTTT. Amino acids: CASSYGTGKTEAFF. V and J are TRBV5-6 and TRBJ1-1, with 9 bases matching TRBD1. This CDR3 region has 14 residues. With V trimmed by 3 bases and J by 5 bases, 5 bases remained unmatched. Looked up from germline, CDR1 is SGHDT and CDR2 is YYEEEE.

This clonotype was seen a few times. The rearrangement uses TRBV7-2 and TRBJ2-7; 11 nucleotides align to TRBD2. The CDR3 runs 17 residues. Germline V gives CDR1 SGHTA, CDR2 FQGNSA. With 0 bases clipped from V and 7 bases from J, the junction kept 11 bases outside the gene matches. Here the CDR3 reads CASSLALQLAGVGEQYF. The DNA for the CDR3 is TGTGCCAGCAGCTTAGCGCTCCAACTAGCGGGGGTTGGGGAGCAGTACTTC.

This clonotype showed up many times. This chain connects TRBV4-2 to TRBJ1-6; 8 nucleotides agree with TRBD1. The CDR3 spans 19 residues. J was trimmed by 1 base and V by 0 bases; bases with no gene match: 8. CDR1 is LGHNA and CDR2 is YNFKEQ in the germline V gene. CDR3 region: CASSQDLAGGQSYNSPLHF. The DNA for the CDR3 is TGTGCCAGCAGCCAAGATCTGGCAGGGGGCCAGTCCTATAATTCACCCCTCCACTTT.

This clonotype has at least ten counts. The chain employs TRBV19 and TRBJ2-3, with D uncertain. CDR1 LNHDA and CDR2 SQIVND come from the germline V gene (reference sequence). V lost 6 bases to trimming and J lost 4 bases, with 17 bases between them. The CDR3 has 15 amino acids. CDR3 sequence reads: CASRRWGSEADTQYF. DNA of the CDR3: TGTGCCAGTAGGAGGTGGGGTAGTGAGGCAGATACGCAGTATTTT.

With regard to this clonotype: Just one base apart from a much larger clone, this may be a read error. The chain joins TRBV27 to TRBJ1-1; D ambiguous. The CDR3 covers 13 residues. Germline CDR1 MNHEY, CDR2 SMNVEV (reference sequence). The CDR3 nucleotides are TGTGCCAACAGTTTAGCCGCGGCGTCGTGGGCTTTCTTT. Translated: CANSLAAASWAFF.

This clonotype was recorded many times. CDR3 protein: CASSLARTGDSGNTIYF. The CDR3 nucleotides read TGTGCCAGCAGCTTAGCCCGCACAGGGGATTCTGGAAACACCATATATTTT. The chain links TRBV5-8 to TRBJ1-3; TRBD1 matches at 7 bases. Germline trimming cut 2 bases from V and 1 base from J; bases unmatched to any gene: 9. This CDR3 is built from 17 residues. Germline V gene data show CDR1 as SGHTS and CDR2 as YDEGEE.

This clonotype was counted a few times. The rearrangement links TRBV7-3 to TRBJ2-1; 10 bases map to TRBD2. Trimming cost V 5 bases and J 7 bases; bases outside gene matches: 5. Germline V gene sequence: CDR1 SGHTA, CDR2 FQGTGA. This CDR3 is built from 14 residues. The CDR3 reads CASSPGLARNEQFF. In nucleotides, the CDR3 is TGTGCCAGCAGCCCGGGACTAGCGAGGAATGAGCAGTTCTTC.

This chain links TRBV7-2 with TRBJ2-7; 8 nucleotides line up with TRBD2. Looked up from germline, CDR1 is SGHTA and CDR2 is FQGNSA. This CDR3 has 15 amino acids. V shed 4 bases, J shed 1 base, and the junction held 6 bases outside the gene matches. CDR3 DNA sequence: TGTGCCAGCAGCTCGCCGGGACTAGGGTCCTACGAGCAGTACTTC. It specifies CASSSPGLGSYEQYF. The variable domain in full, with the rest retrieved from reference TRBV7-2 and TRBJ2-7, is GAGVSQSPSNKVTEKGKDVELRCDPISGHTALYWYRQSLGQGLEFLIYFQGNSAPDKSGLPSDRFSAERTGGSVSTLTIQRTQQEDSAVYLCASSSPGLGSYEQYFGPGTRLTVT.

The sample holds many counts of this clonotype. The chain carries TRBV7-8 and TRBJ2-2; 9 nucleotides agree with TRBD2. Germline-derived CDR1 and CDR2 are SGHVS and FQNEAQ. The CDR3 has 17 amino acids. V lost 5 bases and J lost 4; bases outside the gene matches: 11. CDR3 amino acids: CASSLIAGVEGTGELFF. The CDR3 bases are TGTGCCAGCAGCCTGATAGCGGGAGTTGAAGGCACCGGGGAGCTGTTTTTT.

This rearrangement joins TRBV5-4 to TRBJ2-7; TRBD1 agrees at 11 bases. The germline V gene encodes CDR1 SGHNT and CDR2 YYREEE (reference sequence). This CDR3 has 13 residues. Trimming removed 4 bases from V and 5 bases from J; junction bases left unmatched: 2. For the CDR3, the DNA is TGTGCCAGCAGCGCGGGACAGGGGGACGAGCAGTACTTC. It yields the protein CASSAGQGDEQYF.

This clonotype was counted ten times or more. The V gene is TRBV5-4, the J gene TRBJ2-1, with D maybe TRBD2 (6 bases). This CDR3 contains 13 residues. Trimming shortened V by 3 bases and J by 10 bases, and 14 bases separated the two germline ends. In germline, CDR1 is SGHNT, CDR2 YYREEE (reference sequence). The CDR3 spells CASSSSLGGEQFF. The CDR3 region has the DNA TGTGCCAGCAGCTCCTCTTTGGGGGGAGAGCAGTTCTTC.

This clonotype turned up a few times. The CDR3 loop is CASSNSPGTEDEKLFF. CDR3 nucleotide sequence: TGCGCCAGCAGCAACTCCCCGGGAACAGAGGATGAAAAACTGTTTTTT. The chain is built from TRBV5-1 and TRBJ1-4; D is unclear. This CDR3 comprises 16 residues. Trimming took 4 bases from V and 6 from J, leaving 19 bases between them. Looked up from germline, CDR1 is SGHRS and CDR2 is YFSETQ.

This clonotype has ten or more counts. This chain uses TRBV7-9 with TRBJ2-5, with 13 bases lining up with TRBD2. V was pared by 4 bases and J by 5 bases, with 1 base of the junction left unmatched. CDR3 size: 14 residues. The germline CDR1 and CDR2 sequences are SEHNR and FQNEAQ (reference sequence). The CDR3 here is CASSSGLAGETQYF. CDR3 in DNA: TGTGCCAGCAGCTCGGGACTAGCGGGGGAGACCCAGTACTTC. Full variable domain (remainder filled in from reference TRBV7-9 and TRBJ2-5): DTGVSQNPRHKITKRGQNVTFRCDPISEHNRLYWYRQTLGQGPEFLTYFQNEAQLEKSRLLSDRFSAERPKGSFSTLEIQRTEQGDSAMYLCASSSGLAGETQYFGPGTRLLVL.

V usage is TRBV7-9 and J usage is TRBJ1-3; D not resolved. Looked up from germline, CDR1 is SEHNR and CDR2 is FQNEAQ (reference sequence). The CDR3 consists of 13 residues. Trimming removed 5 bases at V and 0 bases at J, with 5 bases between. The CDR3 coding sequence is TGTGCCAGCAGCCCCCGCTCTGGAAACACCATATATTTT. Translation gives CASSPRSGNTIYF.

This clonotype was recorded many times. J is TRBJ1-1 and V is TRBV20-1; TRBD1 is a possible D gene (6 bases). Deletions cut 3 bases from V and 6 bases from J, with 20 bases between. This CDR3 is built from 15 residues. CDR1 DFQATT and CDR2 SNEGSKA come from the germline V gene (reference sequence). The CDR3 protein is CSASLAGGRRSEAFF. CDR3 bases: TGCAGTGCTAGCCTCGCGGGGGGGCGCCGTTCTGAAGCTTTCTTT.

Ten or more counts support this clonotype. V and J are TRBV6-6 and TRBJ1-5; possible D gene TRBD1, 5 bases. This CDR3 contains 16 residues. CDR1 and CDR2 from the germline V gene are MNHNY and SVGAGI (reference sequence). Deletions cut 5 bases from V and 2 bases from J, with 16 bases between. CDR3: CASSAGTAIGNQPQHF. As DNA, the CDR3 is TGTGCCAGCAGTGCCGGGACGGCCATCGGCAATCAGCCCCAGCATTTT.

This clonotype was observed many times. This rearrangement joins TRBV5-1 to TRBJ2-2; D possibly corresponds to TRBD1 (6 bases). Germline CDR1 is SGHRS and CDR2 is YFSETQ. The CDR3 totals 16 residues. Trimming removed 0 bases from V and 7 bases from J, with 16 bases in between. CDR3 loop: CASSLGSTGQGGELFF. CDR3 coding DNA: TGCGCCAGCAGCTTGGGCTCGACGGGACAAGGCGGGGAGCTGTTTTTT.